Below, one T cell receptor (beta chain) is given with its context. Other DNA sequences of this sample code for an identical CDR3. The germline CDR1 and CDR2 sequences are SGHRS and YFSETQ. The CDR3 loop spans 15 amino acids. The V gene lost 1 base and the J gene lost 4 bases, with 11 bases spanning the gap. How the authors handled the data: How many nucleated cells were present was estimated from reference gene primer amplification. Measured with immunoSEQ multiplex PCR; TCRdb has only the in-frame clones, and not every one. Clone size and V and J calls were adopted from that table, with D and trimming inferred from the DNA. The sample has 200,000 to 300,000 clones, around 88% seen once. These data come from a study of blood T cell repertoires in COVID-19.

The sequence derives from a woman aged 30 to 39 who had recovered from COVID-19. V gene TRBV5-1 combines with J gene TRBJ2-2; weak D call: TRBD2 (6 bases). Source material: peripheral blood. The CDR3 loop is CASSLRAGSTGELFF. The CDR3, as DNA: TGCGCCAGCAGCTTGCGGGCGGGGTCCACCGGGGAGCTGTTTTTT.